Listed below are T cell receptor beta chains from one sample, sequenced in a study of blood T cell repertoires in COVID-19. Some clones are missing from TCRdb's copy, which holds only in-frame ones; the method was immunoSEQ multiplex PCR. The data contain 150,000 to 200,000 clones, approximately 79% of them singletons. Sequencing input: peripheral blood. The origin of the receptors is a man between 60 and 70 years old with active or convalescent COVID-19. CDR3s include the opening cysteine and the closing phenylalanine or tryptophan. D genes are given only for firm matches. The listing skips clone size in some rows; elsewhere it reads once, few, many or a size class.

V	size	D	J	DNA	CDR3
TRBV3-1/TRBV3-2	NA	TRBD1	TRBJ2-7	TGTGCCAGCAGCCAAAGGGACAGGGACGGCGAGCAGTACTTC	CASSQRDRDGEQYF
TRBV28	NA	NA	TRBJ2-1	TGTGCCAGCAGTTATGCCCCAGGCAATGAGCAGTTCTTC	CASSYAPGNEQFF
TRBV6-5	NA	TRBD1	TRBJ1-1	TGTGCCAGCAGTTACTCGACAGGGGTGGACACTGAAGCTTTCTTT	CASSYSTGVDTEAFF
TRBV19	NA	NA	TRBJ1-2	TGTGCCAGTAGTACCGGAACAGAAGGCTACACCTTC	CASSTGTEGYTF
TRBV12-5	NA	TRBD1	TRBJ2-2	TGTGCTAGTGGTCCAGAGACAGGGATGGGCACCGGGGAGCTGTTTTTT	CASGPETGMGTGELFF
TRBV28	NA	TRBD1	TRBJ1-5	TGTGCCAGCAGACCCGGGACAGGGTGGGATGGCAATCAGCCCCAGCATTTT	CASRPGTGWDGNQPQHF
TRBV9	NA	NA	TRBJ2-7	TGTGCCAGCAGCGTAACAGGATACTCCTACGAGCAGTACTTC	CASSVTGYSYEQYF
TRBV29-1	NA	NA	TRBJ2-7	TGCAGCGTTGTAGACGCTATCTACGAGCAGTACTTC	CSVVDAIYEQYF
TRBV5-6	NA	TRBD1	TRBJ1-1	TGTGCCAGCAGCTTGAAGGGGGCCTGGAACACTGAAGCTTTCTTT	CASSLKGAWNTEAFF
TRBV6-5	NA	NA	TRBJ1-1	TGTGCCAGCAGTCAGGTGAACACTGAAGCTTTCTTT	CASSQVNTEAFF
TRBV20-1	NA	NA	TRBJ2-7	TGCAGTGCTAGTTTAAACGCCGGCAGCACTAGCATCGACGAGCAGTACTTC	CSASLNAGSTSIDEQYF
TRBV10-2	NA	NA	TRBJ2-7	TGCGCCAGCAGTGATCGGGGGCGGGGGATATACGAGCAGTACTTC	CASSDRGRGIYEQYF
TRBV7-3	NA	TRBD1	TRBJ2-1	TGTGCCAGCAGCCTTCGGACAGGGGGAGAGCAGTTCTTC	CASSLRTGGEQFF
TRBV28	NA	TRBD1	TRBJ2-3	TGTGCCAGCAGTCCTACGGGACAGCGCACAGATACGCAGTATTTT	CASSPTGQRTDTQYF
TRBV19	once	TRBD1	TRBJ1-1	TGTGCCAGTACAAGTCAGGGGGCAGGGAACACTGAAGCTTTCTTT	CASTSQGAGNTEAFF
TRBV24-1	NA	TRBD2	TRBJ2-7	TGTGCCACCAGTGATCCCAGGGCTAGCGGGAGGCATTACGAGCAGTACTTC	CATSDPRASGRHYEQYF
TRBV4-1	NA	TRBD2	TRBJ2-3	TGCGCCAGCAGCCAAGGGGGACTAGCGGGAGCCACAGATACGCAGTATTTT	CASSQGGLAGATDTQYF
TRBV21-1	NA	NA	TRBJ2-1	TGTGCCAGAACTGACAGTTACAATGAGCAGTTCTTC	CARTDSYNEQFF